Presented here are 2 T cell receptor beta chains from one specimen sequenced in a study of OX40 agonist ivuxolimab in advanced cancers. Method: immunoSEQ multiplex PCR; TCRdb's copy keeps in-frame clones and lacks some. The table lists over 65,000 clones, roughly 80% of them singletons, with more than 5.5% in the top ten. Specimen: CD4+ or CD8+ T cells sorted from blood, collected in a trial of the OX40 agonist ivuxolimab. Receptors were obtained from an adult with an advanced solid tumor such as melanoma, head and neck, liver or kidney cancer.

The J gene is TRBJ1-5, the V gene TRBV7-9, with 7 bases aligning to TRBD1. Trimming at V came to 4 bases and at J to 3 bases, leaving 3 bases not matched to a gene. Germline V gene lookup returns CDR1 SEHNR and CDR2 FQNEAQ (reference sequence). This CDR3 has 14 residues. CDR3 sequence reads: CASSSGTVNQPQHF. In DNA, the CDR3 is TGTGCCAGCAGCTCCGGGACAGTCAATCAGCCCCAGCATTTT.

V is TRBV5-4 and J is TRBJ2-1, with D perhaps matching TRBD2 (5 bases). Germline CDR1 is SGHNT and CDR2 is YYREEE (reference sequence). The V end lost 6 bases, the J end lost 0 bases, and 13 bases lay between the germline ends. The CDR3 has 15 amino acids. The CDR3 nucleotides read TGTGCCAGCATCCAACTGGGGAGCTCCTACAATGAGCAGTTCTTC. This sequence encodes CASIQLGSSYNEQFF.